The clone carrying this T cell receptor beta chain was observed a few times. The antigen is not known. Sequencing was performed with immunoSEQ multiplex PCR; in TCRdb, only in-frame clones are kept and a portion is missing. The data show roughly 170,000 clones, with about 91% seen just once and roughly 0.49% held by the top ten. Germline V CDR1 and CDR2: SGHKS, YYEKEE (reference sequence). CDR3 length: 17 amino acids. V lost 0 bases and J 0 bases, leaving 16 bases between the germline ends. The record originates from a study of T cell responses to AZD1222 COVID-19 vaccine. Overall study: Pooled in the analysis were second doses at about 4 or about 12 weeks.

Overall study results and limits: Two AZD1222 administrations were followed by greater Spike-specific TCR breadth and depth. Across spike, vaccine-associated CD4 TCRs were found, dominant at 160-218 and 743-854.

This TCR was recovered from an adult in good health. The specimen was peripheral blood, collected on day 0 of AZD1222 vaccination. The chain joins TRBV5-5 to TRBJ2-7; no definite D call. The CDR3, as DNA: TGTGCCAGCAGCTTGGTCCCCTCCACCTCGGGCTCCTACGAGCAGTACTTC. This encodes CASSLVPSTSGSYEQYF.